The 5 T cell receptor beta chains reported below all come from one sample, sequenced in a study of blood T cell repertoires in COVID-19. Assay used: immunoSEQ multiplex PCR; TCRdb lists only in-frame clones, some missing. The sample has 330,000 or so clones; around 90% are singletons. The source material was PBMCs or T cells enriched from blood (not recorded which). The receptors here all came from a woman aged 25 to 39 who had recovered from COVID-19.

J is TRBJ1-3 and V is TRBV28; 8 bases align to TRBD1. Germline-derived CDR1 and CDR2 are MDHEN and SYDVKM. This CDR3 region has 16 residues. V lost 6 bases, J lost 0 bases, and 7 bases stayed unmatched. CDR3 protein: CASSSTGEGSGNTIYF. The CDR3 DNA reads as TGTGCCAGCAGCTCGACAGGGGAGGGCTCTGGAAACACCATATATTTT.

The chain links TRBV18 to TRBJ2-7; D may be TRBD1 (5 bases). Germline V gene data show CDR1 as KGHSH and CDR2 as LQKENI. The CDR3 covers 13 residues. The V end was cut by 2 bases, the J end by 4 bases, with 9 bases between. The CDR3 loop is CASSPKGDYEQYF. The CDR3 nucleotides read TGTGCCAGCTCACCAAAAGGGGATTACGAGCAGTACTTC.

The rearrangement joins TRBV4-2 to TRBJ2-7, with 10 bases identical to TRBD1. Unmatched junction bases numbered 4, after V lost 4 bases and J lost 1 base. Germline-derived CDR1 and CDR2 are LGHNA and YNFKEQ. This CDR3 contains 15 residues. CDR3 in amino acids: CASSPDRGASYEQYF. CDR3 sequence (DNA): TGTGCCAGCAGCCCGGACAGGGGGGCATCCTACGAGCAGTACTTC.

This clone was detected only a few times. The V and J genes are TRBV2 and TRBJ2-7; 10 positions agree with TRBD2. With V trimmed by 10 bases and J by 4 bases, 7 bases remained unmatched. Germline CDR1 and CDR2: SNHLY and FYNNEI. The CDR3 extends over 13 amino acids. The CDR3 loop is CATRLAGSYEQYF. The CDR3 DNA reads TGTGCCACCCGACTAGCGGGTTCGTACGAGCAGTACTTC. The entire variable domain, with the rest obtained from reference TRBV2 and TRBJ2-7, is as follows: EPEVTQTPSHQVTQMGQEVILRCVPISNHLYFYWYRQILGQKVEFLVSFYNNEISEKSEIFDDQFSVERPDGSNFTLKIRSTKLEDSAMYFCATRLAGSYEQYFGPGTRLTVT.

The chain is built from TRBV28 and TRBJ1-1, with TRBD1 matching 7 bases. CDR3 length: 13 amino acids. J gave up 3 bases and V 4 bases, and 2 bases lay outside the gene matches. Germline lookup yields CDR1 MDHEN and CDR2 SYDVKM. The CDR3 DNA follows: TGTGCCAGCAGTTCGGGACAGTACACTGAAGCTTTCTTT. Its translation is CASSSGQYTEAFF.